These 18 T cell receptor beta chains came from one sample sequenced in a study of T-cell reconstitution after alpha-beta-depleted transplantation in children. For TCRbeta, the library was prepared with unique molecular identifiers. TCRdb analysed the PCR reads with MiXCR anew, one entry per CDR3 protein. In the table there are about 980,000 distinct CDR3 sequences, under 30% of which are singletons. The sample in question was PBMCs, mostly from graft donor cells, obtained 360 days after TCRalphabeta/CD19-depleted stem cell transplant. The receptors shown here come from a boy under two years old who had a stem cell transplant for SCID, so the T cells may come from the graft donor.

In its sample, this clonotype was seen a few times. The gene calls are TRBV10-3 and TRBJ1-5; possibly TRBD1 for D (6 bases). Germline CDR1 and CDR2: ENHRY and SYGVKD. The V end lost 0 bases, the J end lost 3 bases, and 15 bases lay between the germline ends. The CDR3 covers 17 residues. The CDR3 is CAISESATGQPNQPQHF. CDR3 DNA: TGTGCCATCAGTGAGTCGGCAACGGGACAACCCAATCAGCCCCAGCATTTT.

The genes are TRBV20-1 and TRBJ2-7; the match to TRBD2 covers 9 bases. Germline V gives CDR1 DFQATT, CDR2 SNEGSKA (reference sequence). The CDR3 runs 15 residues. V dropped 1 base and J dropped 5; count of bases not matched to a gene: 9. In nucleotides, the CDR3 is TGCAGTGCTAGAGGGGGTAGCGGGGGATCAGACGAGCAGTACTTC. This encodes CSARGGSGGSDEQYF.

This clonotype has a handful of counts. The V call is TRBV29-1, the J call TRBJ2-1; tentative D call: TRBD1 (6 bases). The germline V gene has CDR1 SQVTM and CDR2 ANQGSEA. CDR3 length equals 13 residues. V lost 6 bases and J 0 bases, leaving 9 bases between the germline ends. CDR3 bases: TGCAGCGTAAGCAGGGGCTCCTACAATGAGCAGTTCTTC. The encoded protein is CSVSRGSYNEQFF.

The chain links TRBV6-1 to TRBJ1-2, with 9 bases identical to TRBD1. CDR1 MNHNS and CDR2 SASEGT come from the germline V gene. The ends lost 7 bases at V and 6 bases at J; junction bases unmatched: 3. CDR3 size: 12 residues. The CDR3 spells CASTRTGDGYTF. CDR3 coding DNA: TGTGCCAGCACCCGGACAGGGGATGGCTACACCTTC.

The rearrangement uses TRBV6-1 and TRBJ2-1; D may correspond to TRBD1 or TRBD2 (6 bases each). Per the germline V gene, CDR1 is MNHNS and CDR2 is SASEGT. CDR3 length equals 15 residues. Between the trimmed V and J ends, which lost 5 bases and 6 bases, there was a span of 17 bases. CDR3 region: CASSQPSKGGNEQFF. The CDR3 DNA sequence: TGTGCCAGCAGTCAACCCTCAAAGGGGGGCAATGAGCAGTTCTTC.

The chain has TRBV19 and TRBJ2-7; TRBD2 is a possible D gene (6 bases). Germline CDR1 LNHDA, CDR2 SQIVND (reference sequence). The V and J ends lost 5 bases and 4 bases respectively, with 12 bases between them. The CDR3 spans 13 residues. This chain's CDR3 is CASSSGTEYEQYF. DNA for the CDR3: TGTGCCAGTAGTTCCGGGACTGAGTACGAGCAGTACTTC. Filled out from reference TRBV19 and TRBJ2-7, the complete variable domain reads DGGITQSPKYLFRKEGQNVTLSCEQNLNHDAMYWYRQDPGQGLRLIYYSQIVNDFQKGDIAEGYSVSREKKESFPLTVTSAQKNPTAFYLCASSSGTEYEQYFGPGTRLTVT.

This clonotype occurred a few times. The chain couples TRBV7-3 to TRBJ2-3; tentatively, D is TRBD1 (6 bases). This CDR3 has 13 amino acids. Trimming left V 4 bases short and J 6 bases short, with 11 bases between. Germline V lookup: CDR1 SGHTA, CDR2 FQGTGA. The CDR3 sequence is CASSYPGEDTQYF. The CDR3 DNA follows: TGTGCCAGCAGCTACCCAGGGGAGGATACGCAGTATTTT.

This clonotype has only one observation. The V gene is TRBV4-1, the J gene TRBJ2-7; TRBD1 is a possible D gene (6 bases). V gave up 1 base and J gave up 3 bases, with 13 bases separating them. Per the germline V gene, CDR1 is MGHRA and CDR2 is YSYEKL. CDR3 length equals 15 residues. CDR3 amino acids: CASSQVGGLNYEQYF. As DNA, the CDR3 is TGCGCCAGCAGCCAAGTTGGGGGCTTAAACTACGAGCAGTACTTC.

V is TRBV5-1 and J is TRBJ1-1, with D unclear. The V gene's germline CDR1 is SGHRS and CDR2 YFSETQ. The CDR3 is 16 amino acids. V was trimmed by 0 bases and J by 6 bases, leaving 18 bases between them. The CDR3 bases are TGCGCCAGCAGCTTGGAAGAGACCCCAATCCGGCCTGAAGCTTTCTTT. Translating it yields CASSLEETPIRPEAFF.

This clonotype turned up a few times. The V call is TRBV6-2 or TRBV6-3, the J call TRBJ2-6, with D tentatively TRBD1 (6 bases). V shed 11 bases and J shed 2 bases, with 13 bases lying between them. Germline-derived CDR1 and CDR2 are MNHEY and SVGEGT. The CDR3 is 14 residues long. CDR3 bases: TGTGCCGGCGCCAGGGGAGCTGGGGCCAACGTCCTGACTTTC. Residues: CAGARGAGANVLTF.

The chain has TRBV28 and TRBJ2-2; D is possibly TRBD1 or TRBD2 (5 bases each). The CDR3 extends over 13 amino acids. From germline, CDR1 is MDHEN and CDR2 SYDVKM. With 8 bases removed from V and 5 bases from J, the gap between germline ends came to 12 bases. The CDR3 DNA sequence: TGTGCCAGCCTACGAGGGGAAACCGGGGAGCTGTTTTTT. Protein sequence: CASLRGETGELFF.

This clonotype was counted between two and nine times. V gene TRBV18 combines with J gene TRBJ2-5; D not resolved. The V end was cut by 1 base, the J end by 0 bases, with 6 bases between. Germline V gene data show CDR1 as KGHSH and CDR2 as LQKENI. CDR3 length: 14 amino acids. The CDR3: CASSPRLNQETQYF. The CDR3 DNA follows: TGTGCCAGCTCACCACGACTGAACCAAGAGACCCAGTACTTC.

Here the CDR3 reads CASSQGEETQYF. The DNA for the CDR3 is TGTGCCAGCAGCCAAGGCGAAGAGACCCAGTACTTC. The chain employs TRBV4-2 and TRBJ2-5; D not certain. Germline lookup yields CDR1 LGHNA and CDR2 YNFKEQ. V shed 1 base and J shed 3 bases, with 3 bases lying between them. CDR3 size: 12 residues.

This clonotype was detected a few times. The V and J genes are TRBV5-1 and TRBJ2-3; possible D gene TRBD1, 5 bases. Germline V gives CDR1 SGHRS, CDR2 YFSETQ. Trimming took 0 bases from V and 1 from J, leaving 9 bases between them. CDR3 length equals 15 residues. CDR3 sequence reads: CASSLEGIRTDTQYF. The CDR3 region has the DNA TGCGCCAGCAGCTTGGAGGGGATCCGCACAGATACGCAGTATTTT.

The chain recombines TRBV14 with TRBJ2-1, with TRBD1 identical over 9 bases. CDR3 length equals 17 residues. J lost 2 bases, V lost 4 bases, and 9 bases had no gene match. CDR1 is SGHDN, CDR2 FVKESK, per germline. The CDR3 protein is CASSPDRGNLPYNEQFF. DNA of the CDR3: TGTGCCAGCAGCCCGGACAGGGGAAACTTGCCCTACAATGAGCAGTTCTTC. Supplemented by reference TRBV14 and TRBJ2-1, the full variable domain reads EAGVTQFPSHSVIEKGQTVTLRCDPISGHDNLYWYRRVMGKEIKFLLHFVKESKQDESGMPNNRFLAERTGGTYSTLKVQPAELEDSGVYFCASSPDRGNLPYNEQFFGPGTRLTVL.

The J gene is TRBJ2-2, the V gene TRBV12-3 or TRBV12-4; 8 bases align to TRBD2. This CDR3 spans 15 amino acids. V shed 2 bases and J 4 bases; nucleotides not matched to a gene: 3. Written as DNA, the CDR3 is TGTGCCAGCAGTTTACGCGGGGGGAGCACCGGGGAGCTGTTTTTT. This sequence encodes CASSLRGGSTGELFF.

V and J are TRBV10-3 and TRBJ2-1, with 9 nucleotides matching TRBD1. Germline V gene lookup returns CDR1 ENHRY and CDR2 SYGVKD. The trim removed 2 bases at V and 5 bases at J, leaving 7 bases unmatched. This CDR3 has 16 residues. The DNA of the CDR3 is TGTGCCATCAGTGAGGCGACCCGGGACAGGGACAATGAGCAGTTCTTC. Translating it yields CAISEATRDRDNEQFF.

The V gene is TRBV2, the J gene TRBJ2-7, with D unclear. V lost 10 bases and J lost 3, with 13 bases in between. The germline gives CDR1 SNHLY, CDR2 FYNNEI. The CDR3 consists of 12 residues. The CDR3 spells CATQSNNYEQYF. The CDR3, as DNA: TGTGCCACCCAGAGCAATAACTACGAGCAGTACTTC.